This T cell receptor beta chain was recorded in a study of OX40 agonist ivuxolimab in advanced cancers. The V end was cut by 6 bases, the J end by 0 bases, with 12 bases between. This CDR3 region has 13 residues. Looked up from germline, CDR1 is GTSNPN and CDR2 is SVGIG (reference sequence). The protocol was immunoSEQ multiplex PCR, while the TCRdb copy is restricted to in-frame clones and leaves out a portion. The table has tens of thousands of clones, 87% seen once; the top ten hold around 2.7%. The source was CD4+ or CD8+ T cells sorted from blood, collected in a trial of the OX40 agonist ivuxolimab. The rearrangement links TRBV30 to TRBJ2-7, with D unclear. This clonotype was obtained from an adult with an advanced solid tumor such as melanoma, head and neck, liver or kidney cancer. CDR3 sequence reads: CACTVLSSYEQYF. The CDR3 region has the DNA TGTGCCTGCACAGTCCTCAGCTCCTACGAGCAGTACTTC.